The present T cell receptor (beta chain) was sequenced within a study of control samples from healthy donors and cancer patients. Germline V CDR1 and CDR2: SGHTA, FQGNSA. The CDR3 consists of 15 residues. The germline V and J ends were trimmed by 6 bases and 1 base, with 10 bases remaining between them. The data were produced by immunoSEQ multiplex PCR, yet TCRdb's version contains in-frame clones alone and is incomplete. The table has 28,000 or so clones, 82% seen once; the top ten hold about 25%. The chain recombines TRBV7-2 with TRBJ2-6; D ambiguous. The sample taken for sequencing was PBMCs. The clonotype originates from a man aged 60-69 years with colorectal cancer. The CDR3 region is CASRPEVSGANVLTF. DNA for the CDR3: TGTGCCAGCAGACCAGAGGTGTCTGGGGCCAACGTCCTGACTTTC. Complete variable domain (other parts from reference TRBV7-2 and TRBJ2-6): GAGVSQSPSNKVTEKGKDVELRCDPISGHTALYWYRQSLGQGLEFLIYFQGNSAPDKSGLPSDRFSAERTGGSVSTLTIQRTQQEDSAVYLCASRPEVSGANVLTFGAGSRLTVL.